These 29 T cell receptor beta chains originate from one sample sequenced in a study of PD-1 blockade in classical Hodgkin lymphoma. Method: immunoSEQ multiplex PCR; TCRdb's copy keeps in-frame clones and lacks some. The repertoire holds around 100,000 clones, with approximately 90% as singletons. Indicated time point: cycle 4 day 1 (C4D1), after more than 5 weeks of nivolumab. Each and every patient relapsed after autologous stem cell transplantation, and patients got differing brentuximab vedotin exposure. Sample: peripheral blood mononuclear cells (PBMCs), taken before the fourth cycle of nivolumab. The receptors stem from a human donor with classical Hodgkin lymphoma.

CDR3 in amino acids: CASSPRGYTYEQYF. The CDR3 nucleotides read TGTGCCAGCAGCCCCCGGGGTTACACCTACGAGCAGTACTTC. The chain couples TRBV9 to TRBJ2-7; possible D gene TRBD2, 5 bases. V dropped 4 bases and J dropped 2 bases, with 13 bases sitting between them. The V gene's germline CDR1 is SGDLS and CDR2 YYNGEE. The CDR3 is made up of 14 amino acids.

The V and J genes are TRBV7-2 and TRBJ1-5; D gene unclear. V was clipped by 5 bases and J by 3 bases, with 17 bases between them. Germline-derived CDR1 and CDR2 are SGHTA and FQGNSA. The CDR3 loop spans 16 amino acids. CDR3: CASSTGGMRDNQPQHF. DNA for the CDR3: TGTGCCAGCAGCACGGGAGGAATGAGGGACAATCAGCCCCAGCATTTT.

V and J are TRBV10-1 and TRBJ2-3; D gene unclear. The CDR3 has 13 residues. The germline V gene has CDR1 WNHNN and CDR2 SYGVQD (reference sequence). V shed 2 bases and J shed 1 base, with 4 bases lying between them. The CDR3 loop is CASSEIRTDTQYF. The CDR3 DNA is TGCGCCAGCAGTGAGATCCGCACAGATACGCAGTATTTT.

The rearrangement joins TRBV7-3 to TRBJ2-2; TRBD1 matches 8 bases. V lost 1 base, J lost 3 bases, and 7 bases stayed unmatched. CDR1 and CDR2 from the germline V gene are SGHTA and FQGTGA. The CDR3 sequence is 17 residues long. The CDR3 region is CASSLIPGGLDTGELFF. Written as DNA, the CDR3 is TGTGCCAGCAGCTTAATTCCAGGGGGCTTAGACACCGGGGAGCTGTTTTTT.

This clone was detected once. This chain uses TRBV30 with TRBJ1-2; D not certain. V shed 4 bases and J shed 6 bases, with 15 bases lying between them. The CDR3 length is 13 residues. Germline V CDR1 and CDR2: GTSNPN, SVGIG (reference sequence). The CDR3 loop is CAWTLSSRHGYTF. The CDR3 coding sequence is TGTGCCTGGACTTTGTCATCCAGACATGGCTACACCTTC.

This sequence joins TRBV13 and TRBJ2-5; D is undetermined. This CDR3 is built from 14 residues. From germline, CDR1 is PRHDT and CDR2 FYEKMQ (reference sequence). Trimming pared 1 base from V and 5 bases from J, leaving 11 bases between. Written as DNA, the CDR3 is TGTGCCAGCAGCTTAGTCGGTTTAGTGGAGACCCAGTACTTC. Amino acid sequence: CASSLVGLVETQYF.

This sequence joins TRBV7-9 and TRBJ1-4; D not resolved. The CDR3 is 14 amino acids. V gave up 5 bases and J gave up 2 bases, with 9 bases separating them. CDR1 SEHNR and CDR2 FQNEAQ come from the germline V gene (reference sequence). The CDR3 DNA is TGTGCCAGCAGCCCCGGGTGGACTAATGAAAAACTGTTTTTT. Amino acids: CASSPGWTNEKLFF.

The chain carries TRBV7-6 and TRBJ1-3; D remains ambiguous. V lost 1 base to trimming and J lost 0 bases, with 10 bases between them. This CDR3 spans 16 amino acids. Germline CDR1 is SGHVS and CDR2 is FNYEAQ. The CDR3 region has the DNA TGTGCCAGCAGCTTAGGTCTGCGTCTCTCTGGAAACACCATATATTTT. It specifies CASSLGLRLSGNTIYF.

V gene TRBV5-6 combines with J gene TRBJ2-2; TRBD1 is a possible D gene (5 bases). From germline, CDR1 is SGHDT and CDR2 YYEEEE. Trimming pared 4 bases from V and 4 bases from J, leaving 14 bases between. The CDR3 has 15 residues. The CDR3 loop is CASSMGLGATGELFF. In DNA, the CDR3 is TGTGCCAGCAGCATGGGATTAGGGGCCACCGGGGAGCTGTTTTTT.

CDR3 loop: CSVSFGGVNNYGYTF. CDR3 nucleotide sequence: TGCAGCGTTTCTTTCGGGGGAGTCAATAACTATGGCTACACCTTC. The chain is built from TRBV29-1 and TRBJ1-2; a possible D gene is TRBD1 (5 bases). The CDR3 extends over 15 amino acids. The V end lost 5 bases, the J end lost 1 base, and 17 bases lay between the germline ends. Germline CDR1 is SQVTM and CDR2 is ANQGSEA.

The gene calls are TRBV6-5 and TRBJ2-1; D gene unclear. Germline V gives CDR1 MNHEY, CDR2 SVGAGI. Trimming left V 0 bases short and J 4 bases short, with 7 bases between. There are 14 residues in the CDR3. The CDR3 loop is CASSYSIEYNEQFF. CDR3 DNA sequence: TGTGCCAGCAGTTACTCGATTGAGTACAATGAGCAGTTCTTC.

The V and J genes are TRBV28 and TRBJ1-6; D gene uncertain. V was cut by 3 bases and J by 9 bases, with 6 bases left in between. Germline V gene sequence: CDR1 MDHEN, CDR2 SYDVKM. The CDR3 is 12 amino acids. The CDR3 coding sequence is TGTGCCAGCAGTTTTCAGGTTTCACCCCTCCACTTT. The encoded protein is CASSFQVSPLHF.

The chain employs TRBV7-7 and TRBJ2-3; weak D call: TRBD2 (6 bases). Germline-derived CDR1 and CDR2 are SSHAT and FNYEAQ (reference sequence). V dropped 5 bases and J dropped 8 bases, with 14 bases sitting between them. This CDR3 region has 13 residues. CDR3 in amino acids: CASSPQDGGTQYF. The DNA for the CDR3 is TGTGCCAGCAGCCCCCAGGACGGGGGTACGCAGTATTTT.

Here the CDR3 DNA reads TGTGCCAGCAGTAGCTGGAATGGAGTCAATGAGCAGTTCTTC. It encodes CASSSWNGVNEQFF. The V gene is TRBV6-5, the J gene TRBJ2-1; D remains ambiguous. Trimming pared 5 bases from V and 6 bases from J, leaving 14 bases between. The CDR3 runs to 14 residues. The germline V gene encodes CDR1 MNHEY and CDR2 SVGAGI.

V usage is TRBV4-1 and J usage is TRBJ1-2; D not certain. Trimming took off 0 bases at V and 5 bases at J, with 7 bases between the two ends. CDR1 is MGHRA and CDR2 is YSYEKL in the germline V gene. The CDR3 consists of 13 residues. CDR3 sequence reads: CASSQEGGYGYTF. The DNA of the CDR3 is TGCGCCAGCAGCCAAGAAGGTGGATATGGCTACACCTTC.

This chain uses TRBV30 with TRBJ2-1, with D perhaps TRBD2 (5 bases). The germline CDR1 and CDR2 sequences are GTSNPN and SVGIG (reference sequence). The CDR3 loop spans 13 amino acids. Trimming shortened V by 2 bases and J by 9 bases, and 14 bases separated the two germline ends. CDR3 loop: CAWSSGDLGEQFF. The CDR3 DNA follows: TGTGCCTGGAGTTCCGGGGATTTGGGTGAGCAGTTCTTC. Full variable domain (remainder filled in from reference TRBV30 and TRBJ2-1): SQTIHQWPATLVQPVGSPLSLECTVEGTSNPNLYWYRQAAGRGLQLLFYSVGIGQISSEVPQNLSASRPQDRQFILSSKKLLLSDSGFYLCAWSSGDLGEQFFGPGTRLTVL.

This clone was seen a few times. At one end the junction does not follow the germline gene, possibly because of a read error. The chain is built from TRBV4-1 and TRBJ2-7; D unresolved. The CDR3 is 12 residues long. Germline lookup yields CDR1 MGHRA and CDR2 YSYEKL. CDR3 DNA sequence: TGCGCCAGCAGCCAAGAGGGTCCTACGCTGCACTTC. This translates into CASSQEGPTLHF.

This rearrangement joins TRBV5-6 to TRBJ1-4; 12 nucleotides match TRBD1. Germline CDR1 is SGHDT and CDR2 is YYEEEE. The CDR3 is 14 residues long. With V trimmed by 2 bases and J by 15 bases, 8 bases remained unmatched. The CDR3 loop reads CASSFGTGGPGMFF. As DNA, the CDR3 is TGTGCCAGCAGCTTTGGGACAGGGGGCCCCGGAATGTTTTTT. Variable domain in full (rest from reference TRBV5-6 and TRBJ1-4): DAGVTQSPTHLIKTRGQQVTLRCSPKSGHDTVSWYQQALGQGPQFIFQYYEEEERQRGNFPDRFSGHQFPNYSSELNVNALLLGDSALYLCASSFGTGGPGMFFGSGTQLSVL.

The rearrangement joins TRBV10-2 to TRBJ1-5; the D is unclear. This CDR3 is 14 amino acids long. V lost 3 bases to trimming and J lost 4 bases, with 10 bases between them. The germline CDR1 and CDR2 sequences are WSHSY and SAAADI. CDR3: CASSDVGGNQPQHF. The CDR3 DNA sequence: TGCGCCAGCAGTGATGTGGGCGGAAATCAGCCCCAGCATTTT.

The chain combines TRBV9 with TRBJ1-5; D gene unclear. Trimming pared 0 bases from V and 1 base from J, leaving 14 bases between. Germline V gene sequence: CDR1 SGDLS, CDR2 YYNGEE. The CDR3 is 17 amino acids. The CDR3 sequence: CASSVGNDVRSNQPQHF. The CDR3 DNA follows: TGTGCCAGCAGCGTAGGTAACGATGTAAGAAGCAATCAGCCCCAGCATTTT. The full variable domain, with the rest looked up from reference TRBV9 and TRBJ1-5, is DSGVTQTPKHLITATGQRVTLRCSPRSGDLSVYWYQQSLDQGLQFLIQYYNGEERAKGNILERFSAQQFPDLHSELNLSSLELGDSALYFCASSVGNDVRSNQPQHFGDGTRLSIL.

A few counts support this clone. V and J are TRBV6-6 and TRBJ1-1, with D possibly matching TRBD1 (5 bases). V lost 6 bases and J lost 1, with 15 bases in between. From germline, CDR1 is MNHNY and CDR2 SVGAGI (reference sequence). The CDR3 sequence is 15 residues long. CDR3 in amino acids: CASSPNQGGNTEAFF. DNA for the CDR3: TGTGCCAGCAGCCCAAACCAGGGCGGGAACACTGAAGCTTTCTTT.

V gene TRBV28 combines with J gene TRBJ2-7; D is possibly TRBD2 (5 bases). Looked up from germline, CDR1 is MDHEN and CDR2 is SYDVKM. The CDR3 sequence is 15 residues long. Deletions cut 5 bases from V and 2 bases from J, with 16 bases between. This chain's CDR3 is CASSLYGKGTYEQYF. The CDR3 DNA sequence: TGTGCCAGCAGTCTCTACGGGAAGGGCACCTACGAGCAGTACTTC.

The rearrangement joins TRBV28 to TRBJ1-5; 11 positions agree with TRBD1. V lost 5 bases and J lost 6; bases outside the gene matches: 3. Germline-derived CDR1 and CDR2 are MDHEN and SYDVKM. The CDR3 has 14 amino acids. The CDR3 coding sequence is TGTGCCAGCAGTGCCGGACAGGGGGCTCAGCCCCAGCATTTT. Amino acid sequence: CASSAGQGAQPQHF.

The chain uses TRBV7-9 and TRBJ1-1; weak D call: TRBD1 (5 bases). Trimming took off 5 bases at V and 5 bases at J, with 18 bases between the two ends. Germline V gene data show CDR1 as SEHNR and CDR2 as FQNEAQ (reference sequence). There are 15 residues in the CDR3. CDR3 in amino acids: CASSTGPQGGTEAFF. The DNA of the CDR3 is TGTGCCAGCAGCACGGGACCGCAAGGAGGGACTGAAGCTTTCTTT.

The rearrangement links TRBV28 to TRBJ1-2; D remains unclear. Germline V gene data show CDR1 as MDHEN and CDR2 as SYDVKM. The germline V and J ends were trimmed by 2 bases and 2 bases, with 9 bases remaining between them. The length of the CDR3 is 14 residues. The CDR3 sequence: CASSLQQPNYGYTF. As DNA, the CDR3 is TGTGCCAGCAGTTTACAACAGCCGAACTATGGCTACACCTTC.

This clone was seen once. CDR3 DNA sequence: TGTGCCAGCAGCGTAGCTCCCGCGGGGGCCACCTACAATGAGCAGTTCTTC. It translates to CASSVAPAGATYNEQFF. This rearrangement joins TRBV9 to TRBJ2-1, with D possibly TRBD2 on 7 matching bases. Trimming pared 0 bases from V and 2 bases from J, leaving 15 bases between. Germline CDR1 is SGDLS and CDR2 is YYNGEE. CDR3 length equals 17 residues.

V gene TRBV11-3 combines with J gene TRBJ2-7; D remains unclear. Trimming removed 2 bases from V and 5 bases from J, with 10 bases in between. CDR3 length: 13 amino acids. The germline CDR1 and CDR2 sequences are SGHNT and YENEEA. In DNA form, the CDR3 reads TGTGCCAGCAGCTTATATTCGACCGACGAGCAGTACTTC. Translated: CASSLYSTDEQYF.

The chain couples TRBV27 to TRBJ1-5; D not resolved. The germline V and J ends were trimmed by 4 bases and 1 base, with 5 bases remaining between them. Germline V gives CDR1 MNHEY, CDR2 SMNVEV (reference sequence). The length of the CDR3 is 13 residues. The CDR3 nucleotides are TGTGCCAGCAGTTCAGTGAGCAATCAGCCCCAGCATTTT. Its translation is CASSSVSNQPQHF.

The rearrangement uses TRBV6-5 and TRBJ1-2; 7 bases line up with TRBD1. This CDR3 spans 12 amino acids. Germline values: CDR1 MNHEY, CDR2 SVGAGI. V was clipped by 6 bases and J by 7 bases; unmatched bases: 5. CDR3 nucleotides: TGTGCCAGCAGCCCTAGGGGGCTTGGCTACACCTTC. It specifies CASSPRGLGYTF.